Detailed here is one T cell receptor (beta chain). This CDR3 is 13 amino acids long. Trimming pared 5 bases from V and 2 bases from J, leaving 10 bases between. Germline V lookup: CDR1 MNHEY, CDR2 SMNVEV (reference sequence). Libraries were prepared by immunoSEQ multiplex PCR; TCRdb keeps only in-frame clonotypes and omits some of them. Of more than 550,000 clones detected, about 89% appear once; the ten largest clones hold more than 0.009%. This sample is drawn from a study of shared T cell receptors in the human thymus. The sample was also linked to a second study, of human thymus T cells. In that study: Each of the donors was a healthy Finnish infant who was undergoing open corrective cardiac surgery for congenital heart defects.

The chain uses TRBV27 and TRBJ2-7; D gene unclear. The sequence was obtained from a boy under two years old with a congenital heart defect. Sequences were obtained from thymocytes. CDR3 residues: CASSRGGPYEQYF. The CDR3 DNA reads TGTGCCAGCAGTCGCGGCGGCCCCTACGAGCAGTACTTC.